The 8 T cell receptor beta chains below come from one sample, sequenced in a study of CD8 T cell repertoires and HIV-1 epitope variants. Using immunoSEQ multiplex PCR, the repertoire was profiled, and TCRdb retains in-frame clones only, with some absent. This sample yields 90,000 or so clones, of which roughly 81% are seen a single time; under 30% belongs to the top ten. Sequences were obtained from uncultured baseline CD8+ T cells from peripheral blood mononuclear cells (PBMCs). The receptor source for this set is a male donor with HIV.

This clone came up many times. The chain joins TRBV7-6 to TRBJ2-7, with a tentative D call TRBD2 (6 bases). This CDR3 spans 19 amino acids. Germline V lookup: CDR1 SGHVS, CDR2 FNYEAQ. Between the trimmed V and J ends, which lost 1 base and 2 bases, there was a span of 24 bases. Here the CDR3 reads CASSLGGLGSSGPAYEQYF. CDR3 nucleotides: TGTGCCAGCAGCTTAGGAGGGTTGGGGTCCAGCGGGCCGGCCTACGAGCAGTACTTC.

This clone was seen a handful of times. The chain combines TRBV28 with TRBJ2-6, with 8 positions matching TRBD1. Per the germline V gene, CDR1 is MDHEN and CDR2 is SYDVKM. V trimming: 5 bases; J trimming: 4 bases; junction bases outside the gene matches: 10. The CDR3 length is 17 residues. CDR3 amino acids: CASSPPQGAGGANVLTF. In nucleotides, the CDR3 is TGTGCCAGCAGTCCGCCGCAGGGGGCAGGAGGGGCCAACGTCCTGACTTTC.

V gene TRBV9 combines with J gene TRBJ2-3, with 12 bases that match TRBD2. J lost 0 bases, V lost 3 bases, and 2 bases had no gene match. Looked up from germline, CDR1 is SGDLS and CDR2 is YYNGEE. The CDR3 length is 16 residues. Here the CDR3 DNA reads TGTGCCAGCAGCGCTAGCGGGGGGGATAGCACAGATACGCAGTATTTT. Protein sequence: CASSASGGDSTDTQYF.

The chain joins TRBV7-9 to TRBJ2-7; D is perhaps TRBD2 (5 bases). The CDR3 covers 15 residues. With 4 bases removed from V and 4 bases from J, the gap between germline ends came to 17 bases. The germline CDR1 and CDR2 sequences are SEHNR and FQNEAQ (reference sequence). The CDR3 nucleotides are TGTGCCAGCAGCTCAGCCGGGGTAGGTGGATACGAGCAGTACTTC. This codes for CASSSAGVGGYEQYF.

This sequence joins TRBV29-1 and TRBJ2-7; D is perhaps TRBD2 (5 bases). Germline CDR1 SQVTM, CDR2 ANQGSEA. The CDR3 sequence is 15 residues long. Trimming shortened V by 0 bases and J by 3 bases, and 15 bases separated the two germline ends. The CDR3 sequence is CSVEDQRTGFYEQYF. In DNA form, the CDR3 reads TGCAGCGTTGAAGATCAGAGGACGGGATTCTACGAGCAGTACTTC.

The chain uses TRBV5-4 and TRBJ2-3; 8 bases fit TRBD2. This CDR3 is built from 13 residues. In germline, CDR1 is SGHNT, CDR2 YYREEE (reference sequence). V was clipped by 5 bases and J by 6 bases; unmatched bases: 5. DNA for the CDR3: TGTGCCAGCAGACCTAGCGGGTCGGATACGCAGTATTTT. Protein: CASRPSGSDTQYF. Variable domain in full (rest from reference TRBV5-4 and TRBJ2-3): ETGVTQSPTHLIKTRGQQVTLRCSSQSGHNTVSWYQQALGQGPQFIFQYYREEENGRGNFPPRFSGLQFPNYSSELNVNALELDDSALYLCASRPSGSDTQYFGPGTRLTVL.

The V and J genes are TRBV7-2 and TRBJ1-5; D gene uncertain. Germline V gene data show CDR1 as SGHTA and CDR2 as FQGNSA. The length of the CDR3 is 12 residues. Trimming took 1 base from V and 7 from J, leaving 5 bases between them. CDR3: CASSLDRQPQHF. The CDR3 DNA follows: TGTGCCAGCAGCTTAGATAGACAGCCCCAGCATTTT.

V is TRBV28 and J is TRBJ2-1; 10 bases align to TRBD1. Trimming took 6 bases from V and 7 from J; bases not matched to a gene: 6. Germline CDR1 reads MDHEN; CDR2 reads SYDVKM. The CDR3 runs 14 residues. The CDR3 is CASRTGGLGNEQFF. CDR3 sequence (DNA): TGTGCCAGCAGGACAGGGGGCCTGGGGAATGAGCAGTTCTTC.